These T cell receptor beta chains were read from a single sample in a study of blood T cell repertoires in COVID-19. Repertoires were generated with immunoSEQ multiplex PCR, while TCRdb's copy carries only in-frame clones and drops some. The sample has some 240,000 clones, 80% seen once. Sequenced sample: peripheral blood. The receptors originated from a human donor in a cohort sampled during active COVID-19. Both conserved end residues are part of each CDR3. A D gene is named only where the DNA matches it firmly. Part of the rows lack a size; the others show once, few, many or a class for expanded clones.

clone_size	d_call	cdr3_length	j_call	v_call	cdr3_nt	cdr3_aa
NA	TRBD1	14	TRBJ1-5	TRBV30	TGTGCCTGGAGTTTAGGGGGCGAGGGTCAGCCCCAGCATTTT	CAWSLGGEGQPQHF
NA	NA	14	TRBJ2-1	TRBV11-2	TGTGCCAGCAGTAGACAGGACTTCAGGAATGAGCAGTTCTTC	CASSRQDFRNEQFF
NA	TRBD2	16	TRBJ2-7	TRBV6-5	TGTGCCAGCAGTTACGGTAGGGGTAGCGGGATTAACGAGCAGTACTTC	CASSYGRGSGINEQYF
NA	TRBD1	14	TRBJ1-1	TRBV7-2	TGTGCCAGCAGCCTTCGACAGGGGAACACTGAAGCTTTCTTT	CASSLRQGNTEAFF
NA	NA	15	TRBJ2-7	TRBV7-3	TGTGCCAGCAGCTTAGACTGGACAGAGACCTACGAGCAGTACTTC	CASSLDWTETYEQYF
NA	TRBD1	16	TRBJ2-5	TRBV3-1/TRBV3-2	TGTGCCAGCAGCCAACCCACGGGACAGGGGAAAGAGACCCAGTACTTC	CASSQPTGQGKETQYF
NA	NA	15	TRBJ1-1	TRBV24-1	TGTGCCACCAGTGAGAGGGACATAATGAACACTGAAGCTTTCTTT	CATSERDIMNTEAFF
NA	NA	13	TRBJ1-5	TRBV10-3	TGTGCCATCAGCGGACAGCCCAATCAGCCCCAGCATTTT	CAISGQPNQPQHF
NA	TRBD2	15	TRBJ2-1	TRBV6-2/TRBV6-3	TGTGCCAGCAGTTCGTCGTTGACTAGCGGGAATGAGCAGTTCTTC	CASSSSLTSGNEQFF
NA	NA	13	TRBJ2-1	TRBV9	TGTGCCAGCAGCGTAGCCTCTTACAATGAGCAGTTCTTC	CASSVASYNEQFF
once	TRBD1	15	TRBJ1-2	TRBV5-1	TGCGCCAGCAGCGGAGGGACAGGGCACCAATCGGGCTACACCTTC	CASSGGTGHQSGYTF
NA	NA	14	TRBJ2-5	TRBV5-1	TGCGCCAGCAGCTTGGGGGCCCAGTTGGAGACCCAGTACTTC	CASSLGAQLETQYF
NA	NA	16	TRBJ2-1	TRBV19	TGTGCCAGTAGTACCCCGGGGGGCACCAGGAGCAATGAGCAGTTCTTC	CASSTPGGTRSNEQFF
NA	TRBD2	14	TRBJ2-1	TRBV13	TGTGCCAGCAGCCGAGGACTAGCTTACAATGAGCAGTTCTTC	CASSRGLAYNEQFF
NA	NA	11	TRBJ1-6	TRBV20-1	TGCAGTCCGTACACCAATTCACCCCTCCACTTT	CSPYTNSPLHF
NA	NA	14	TRBJ1-2	TRBV5-1	TGCGCCAGCAGCTCGAATGGGGGGGACGAGGGCTACACCTTC	CASSSNGGDEGYTF
NA	NA	13	TRBJ1-2	TRBV12-3/TRBV12-4	TGTGCCAGCAGCCCAGGGGTCGTGGACGAGGAGAGCTTC	CASSPGVVDEESF
NA	NA	13	TRBJ1-6	TRBV4-1	TGCGCCAGCAGCCAAGAGGAGAATTCACCCCTCCACTTT	CASSQEENSPLHF
NA	NA	13	TRBJ1-6	TRBV30	TGTGCCTGGAGTCCCCACGGGAATTCACCCCTCCACTTT	CAWSPHGNSPLHF
NA	NA	15	TRBJ2-7	TRBV11-2	TGTGCCAGCGCGCCCTCGGAGGGCTCGTCCTACGAGCAGTACTTC	CASAPSEGSSYEQYF
NA	TRBD1	15	TRBJ2-5	TRBV7-8	TGTGCCAGCAGCACCGGGACAGTAATGCGGGAGACCCAGTACTTC	CASSTGTVMRETQYF
NA	TRBD2	14	TRBJ2-1	TRBV18	TGTGCCAGCTCACCATCGACTAGCGCCAATGAGCAGTTCTTC	CASSPSTSANEQFF
NA	TRBD1	13	TRBJ2-7	TRBV5-1	TGCGCCAGCAGCTCGGGACAGGGATACGAGCAGTACTTC	CASSSGQGYEQYF
NA	TRBD2	13	TRBJ2-7	TRBV19	TGTGCCAGTACCAGCTTAGCGGGGGACGAGCAGTACTTC	CASTSLAGDEQYF
NA	NA	17	TRBJ2-3	TRBV9	TGTGCCAGCAGCGTTACAGGAGGGGGCCATGGAACAGATACGCAGTATTTT	CASSVTGGGHGTDTQYF
many	NA	13	TRBJ1-1	TRBV5-1	TGCGCCAGCAGCTACGCGGGGAACACTGAAGCTTTCTTT	CASSYAGNTEAFF
once	NA	14	TRBJ2-7	TRBV13	TGTGCCAGCAGCTTAGAGCGGCAGAACTACGAGCAGTACTTC	CASSLERQNYEQYF
NA	TRBD1	16	TRBJ2-1	TRBV28	TGTGCCAGCAGCCCCGGGGACAGGGACGTCTACAATGAGCAGTTCTTC	CASSPGDRDVYNEQFF
NA	TRBD2	13	TRBJ2-7	TRBV6-5	TGTGCCAGCAGTTACATAAGCGGGAACGAGCAGTACTTC	CASSYISGNEQYF
NA	NA	13	TRBJ1-5	TRBV3-1/TRBV3-2	TGTGCCAGCAGCCAAGCCCCGGGGCAGCCCCAGCATTTT	CASSQAPGQPQHF
NA	TRBD2	16	TRBJ2-1	TRBV3-1/TRBV3-2	TGTGCCAGCAGCCCTACGTTACTAGCGGGAGTTGGTGAGCAGTTCTTC	CASSPTLLAGVGEQFF
NA	NA	15	TRBJ2-6	TRBV2	TGTGCCAGCAACCGACAGTACTCTGGGGCCAACGTCCTGACTTTC	CASNRQYSGANVLTF
NA	NA	13	TRBJ2-1	TRBV19	TGTGCCAGTAGTATAGGTCAGGGCAATGAGCAGTTCTTC	CASSIGQGNEQFF
NA	NA	13	TRBJ1-5	TRBV10-3	TGTGCCATCGGAACCGGACAAGATCAGCCCCAGCATTTT	CAIGTGQDQPQHF
NA	NA	15	TRBJ1-3	TRBV19	TGTGCCAGTAGTACCGATGGGGCCTCTGGAAACACCATATATTTT	CASSTDGASGNTIYF
NA	TRBD1	12	TRBJ1-2	TRBV28	TGTGCCGGCCAAGCAGGGGGCAAAGGCTACACCTTC	CAGQAGGKGYTF
NA	NA	16	TRBJ2-2	TRBV4-3	TGCGCCAGCAGCCAAGAACAGGGAGCGAACACCGGGGAGCTGTTTTTT	CASSQEQGANTGELFF
NA	TRBD2	17	TRBJ2-2	TRBV5-1	TGCGCCAGCAGCGATGTCCCAGGGTTAACTAGCGCCGGGGAGCTGTTTTTT	CASSDVPGLTSAGELFF
NA	NA	18	TRBJ2-2	TRBV6-4	TGTGCCAGCAGTGAAGGTATTGACTCACGACTGAACACCGGGGAGCTGTTTTTT	CASSEGIDSRLNTGELFF
once	NA	14	TRBJ1-2	TRBV4-3	TGCGCCAGCAGCCAAGACGCGTTAAACTATGGCTACACCTTC	CASSQDALNYGYTF
NA	NA	13	TRBJ1-1	TRBV9	TGTGCCAGCAGCGATAGCCGGGACACTGAAGCTTTCTTT	CASSDSRDTEAFF
NA	TRBD1	13	TRBJ1-1	TRBV29-1	TGCAGCGTTTTCGACTTCCGGGACAGTGAAGCTTTCTTT	CSVFDFRDSEAFF
NA	NA	16	TRBJ2-1	TRBV19	TGTGCCAGTAGTCCGAGGACAGCACCTTTATACAATGAGCAGTTCTTC	CASSPRTAPLYNEQFF
once	TRBD1	17	TRBJ2-2	TRBV18	TGTGCCAGCTCACCAAGTGGGACAGGGGGCTACACCGGGGAGCTGTTTTTT	CASSPSGTGGYTGELFF
once	TRBD1	13	TRBJ1-6	TRBV3-1/TRBV3-2	TGTGCCAGCAGCCAAGAGGGACAGCTCCCCCTCCACTTT	CASSQEGQLPLHF
NA	NA	15	TRBJ2-7	TRBV19	TGTGCCAGTAGTACGGGGACACCCCAACCCTACGAGCAGTACTTC	CASSTGTPQPYEQYF
NA	TRBD1	16	TRBJ2-1	TRBV28	TGTGCCAGCAGTCCGTCGGGACAGGACTCCTACAATGAGCAGTTCTTC	CASSPSGQDSYNEQFF
NA	TRBD1	15	TRBJ2-7	TRBV5-1	TGCGCCAGCAGCTTCGGACAGGGGGTTTCGGACGAGCAGTACTTC	CASSFGQGVSDEQYF
NA	TRBD1	14	TRBJ1-2	TRBV6-2/TRBV6-3	TGTGCCAGCAGCTCCCAAGGGGGCGTCTATGGCTACACCTTC	CASSSQGGVYGYTF
many	TRBD1	17	TRBJ2-1	TRBV6-2/TRBV6-3	TGTGCCAGCAGTTACTCTGCCGAGGGACAGGGGGCGCATGAGCAGTTCTTC	CASSYSAEGQGAHEQFF
NA	NA	13	TRBJ1-2	TRBV28	TGTGCCAGCAGTTTACGAGCCGCCTATGGCTACACCTTC	CASSLRAAYGYTF
NA	NA	13	TRBJ1-5	TRBV6-5	TGTGCCAGCAGTGACTCCAGGTATCAGCCCCAGCATTTT	CASSDSRYQPQHF
NA	TRBD2	15	TRBJ2-7	TRBV5-5	TGTGCCAGCAGCCAGACTAGCGGGAGGGCCTACGAGCAGTACTTC	CASSQTSGRAYEQYF
NA	NA	12	TRBJ2-1	TRBV5-4	TGTGCCAGCAGCGGAGGGGGGGCGAGGCAGTTCTTC	CASSGGGARQFF